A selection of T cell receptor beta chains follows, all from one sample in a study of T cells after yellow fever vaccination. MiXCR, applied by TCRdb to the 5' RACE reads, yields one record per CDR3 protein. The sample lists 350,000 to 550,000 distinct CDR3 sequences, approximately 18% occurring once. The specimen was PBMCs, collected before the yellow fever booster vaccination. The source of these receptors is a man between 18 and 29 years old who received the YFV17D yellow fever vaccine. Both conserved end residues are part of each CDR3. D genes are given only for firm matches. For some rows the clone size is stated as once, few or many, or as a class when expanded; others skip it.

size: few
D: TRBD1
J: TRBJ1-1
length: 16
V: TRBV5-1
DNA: TGCGCCAGCAGCTTGGCGGGGACAGGGGGGAAGACTGAAGCTTTCTTT
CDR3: CASSLAGTGGKTEAFF

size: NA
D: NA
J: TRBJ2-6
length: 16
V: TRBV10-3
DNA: TGTGCCATCAGTGAGTCGTCGTACTCTGGGGCCAACGTCCTGACTTTC
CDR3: CAISESSYSGANVLTF

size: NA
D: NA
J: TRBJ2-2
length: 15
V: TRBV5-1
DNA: TGCGCCAGCAGCACGGCAGGGACTTACACCGGGGAGCTGTTTTTT
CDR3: CASSTAGTYTGELFF

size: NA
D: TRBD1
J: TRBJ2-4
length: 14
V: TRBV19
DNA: TGTGCCAGTAGTTTGACAGGGGTCAAAAACATTCAGTACTTC
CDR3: CASSLTGVKNIQYF

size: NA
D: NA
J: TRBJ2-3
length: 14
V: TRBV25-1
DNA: TGTGCCAGCAGTGATCCAGGGCGGGCAGATACGCAGTATTTT
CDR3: CASSDPGRADTQYF

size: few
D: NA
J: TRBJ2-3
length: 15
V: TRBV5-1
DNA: TGCGCCAGCAGCTTGTCGGGGTCACGGGAGGATACGCAGTATTTT
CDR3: CASSLSGSREDTQYF

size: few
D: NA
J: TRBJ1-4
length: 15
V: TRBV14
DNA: TGTGCCAGCAGCCCGCACGAACTCCCGAATGAAAAACTGTTTTTT
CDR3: CASSPHELPNEKLFF

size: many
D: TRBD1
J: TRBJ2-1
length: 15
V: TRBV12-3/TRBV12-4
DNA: TGTGCCAGCACGGACGGGACAGGGGATTACAATGAGCAGTTCTTC
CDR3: CASTDGTGDYNEQFF

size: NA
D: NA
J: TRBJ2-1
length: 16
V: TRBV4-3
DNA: TGCGCCAGCAGCTCAAGGGCTTCGGGACTGGACAATGAGCAGTTCTTC
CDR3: CASSSRASGLDNEQFF

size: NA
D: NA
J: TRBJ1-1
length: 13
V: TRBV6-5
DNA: TGTGCCAGCAGTTACGCCGTGGAGTCCCGTTCTTTCTTT
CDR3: CASSYAVESRSFF

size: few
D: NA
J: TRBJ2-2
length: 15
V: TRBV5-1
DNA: TGCGCCAGCAGCTTGTTGGCTGTCGGCACCGGGGAGCTGTTTTTT
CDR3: CASSLLAVGTGELFF

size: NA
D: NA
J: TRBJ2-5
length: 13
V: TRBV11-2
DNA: TGTGCCAGCAGCGCAACCTACGGGGAACATCCGTACTTC
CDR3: CASSATYGEHPYF

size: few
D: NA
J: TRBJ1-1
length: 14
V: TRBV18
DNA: TGTGCCAGCTCACCACAGCAGGAGGCCACTGAAGCTTTCTTT
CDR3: CASSPQQEATEAFF

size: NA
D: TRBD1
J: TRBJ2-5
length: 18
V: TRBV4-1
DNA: TGCGCCAGCAGCCAAGATCTTTTCCCGGGACAGGGGATTGGTCCCCGGTACTTC
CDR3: CASSQDLFPGQGIGPRYF

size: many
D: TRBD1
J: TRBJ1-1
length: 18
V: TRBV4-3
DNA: TGCGCCAGCAGCCAAGATCTTGACAGGGGGGAGTTTGGCACTGAAGCTTTCTTT
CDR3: CASSQDLDRGEFGTEAFF

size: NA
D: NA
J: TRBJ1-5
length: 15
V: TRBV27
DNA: TGTGCCAGCAGCTTGACAGCGTACAGCAATCAGCCCCAGCATTTT
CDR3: CASSLTAYSNQPQHF

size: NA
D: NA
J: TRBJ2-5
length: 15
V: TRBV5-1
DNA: TGCGCCAGCAGCTTGGATGCCGCTGGTAAAGAGACCCAGTACTTC
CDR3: CASSLDAAGKETQYF

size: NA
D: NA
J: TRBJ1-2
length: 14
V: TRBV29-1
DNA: TGCAGCGTCCAAAACAGCGAACTTAACTATGGCTACACCTTC
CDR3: CSVQNSELNYGYTF

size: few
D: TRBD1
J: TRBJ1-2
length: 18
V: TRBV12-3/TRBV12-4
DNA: TGTGCCAGCAGTTTAGGGGCTGGCGGGACAGGGGCGGCTTGGGGCTACACCTTC
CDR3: CASSLGAGGTGAAWGYTF

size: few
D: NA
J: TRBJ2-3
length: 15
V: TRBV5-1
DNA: TGCGCCAGCAGCGGTCAGGGTGGAGGCACAGATACGCAGTATTTT
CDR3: CASSGQGGGTDTQYF

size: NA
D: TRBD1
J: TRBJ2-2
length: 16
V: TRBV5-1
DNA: TGCGCCAGCAGCTTGTTGGGACAGGAGAACACCGGGGAGCTGTTTTTT
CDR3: CASSLLGQENTGELFF

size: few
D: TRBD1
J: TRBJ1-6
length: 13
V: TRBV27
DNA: TGTGCCAGCAGTGCCGGGACAGGGGAAACCCTCCACTTT
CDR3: CASSAGTGETLHF